The 4 T cell receptor beta chains presented below share a single source sample, sequenced in a study of blood T cells in healthy people across ages. The second PCR ran about 6 to 12 cycles with a sample-barcoded 5' primer and J-beta primers. TCRdb redid the calling of the 5' RACE reads with MiXCR, one entry per CDR3 protein. This table has hundreds of thousands of distinct CDR3 sequences, roughly 60% appearing once. Specimen: blood. Receptors originate from a young man in good health.

Remarks on this clonotype: Compared with germline, one end of the junction differs, possibly owing to a read error. This chain links TRBV3-1 with TRBJ1-1; no clear D gene. CDR3 size: 14 residues. Germline-derived CDR1 and CDR2 are LGHDT and YNNKEL (reference sequence). This CDR3 reads CASSQEGMNTEAFF. The CDR3 coding sequence is TGCGCCAGCAGCCAGGAAGGCATGAACACTGAAGCTTTCTTT.

The sample holds one count of this clonotype. V and J are TRBV24-1 and TRBJ2-7, with 9 bases lining up with TRBD1. The J call may be incorrect, as the DNA end agrees better with TRBJ2-5. Germline loops: CDR1 KGHDR, CDR2 SFDVKD. The CDR3 extends over 14 amino acids. For the CDR3, the DNA is TGTGCCACCGGACAGGGGCACTCTGCACAGACCCAGTACTTC. It is translated as CATGQGHSAQTQYF.

V and J are TRBV7-2 and TRBJ2-1, with no clear D. CDR1 SGHTA and CDR2 FQGNSA come from the germline V gene. Trimming removed 5 bases at V and 0 bases at J, with 11 bases between. CDR3 length: 15 amino acids. The CDR3 loop reads CASSTVAPSYNEQFF. The CDR3 DNA sequence: TGTGCCAGCAGCACCGTAGCACCCTCCTACAATGAGCAGTTCTTC.

This clonotype was seen once. V is TRBV4-1 and J is TRBJ2-3; D call uncertain. V lost 4 bases, J lost 6 bases, and 14 bases lay in between. Germline V CDR1 and CDR2: MGHRA, YSYEKL. The CDR3 totals 14 residues. CDR3 bases: TGCGCCAGCAGCCGCAGCCAGTCGGGCGATACGCAGTATTTT. This encodes CASSRSQSGDTQYF.